The 17 T cell receptor beta chains below all came from one sample that was sequenced in a study of blood T cell repertoires in COVID-19. Using immunoSEQ multiplex PCR, the repertoire was profiled, and TCRdb retains in-frame clones only, with some absent. The data show roughly 500,000 clones, approximately 87% seen once. Input material: PBMCs or T cells enriched from blood (not recorded which). The origin of the receptors is a woman aged 40 to 50 who had recovered from COVID-19.

This clone was seen a few times. The rearrangement uses TRBV30 and TRBJ1-4; D gene unclear. V lost 3 bases and J 8 bases, leaving 13 bases between the germline ends. This CDR3 has 13 residues. Germline V gives CDR1 GTSNPN, CDR2 SVGIG (reference sequence). CDR3 sequence: CAWRGGGLEKLFF. Here the CDR3 DNA reads TGTGCCTGGAGAGGAGGAGGGTTAGAAAAACTGTTTTTT. Combining the CDR3 with reference TRBV30 and TRBJ1-4 gives the whole variable domain SQTIHQWPATLVQPVGSPLSLECTVEGTSNPNLYWYRQAAGRGLQLLFYSVGIGQISSEVPQNLSASRPQDRQFILSSKKLLLSDSGFYLCAWRGGGLEKLFFGSGTQLSVL.

The J gene is TRBJ1-2, the V gene TRBV5-1; TRBD1 matches at 8 bases. The CDR3 loop spans 16 amino acids. V shed 0 bases, J shed 8 bases, and the junction held 12 bases outside the gene matches. CDR1 SGHRS and CDR2 YFSETQ come from the germline V gene. The CDR3 DNA reads as TGCGCCAGCAGCTTGGAGGCAGGGGGCGCTTCTATGGGCTACACCTTC. It is translated as CASSLEAGGASMGYTF.

J is TRBJ2-7 and V is TRBV19, with TRBD2 matching 8 bases. Germline V gene data show CDR1 as LNHDA and CDR2 as SQIVND (reference sequence). V was clipped by 5 bases and J by 3 bases; unmatched bases: 9. The CDR3 is made up of 15 amino acids. The CDR3 spells CASSYLSGSDYEQYF. The DNA for the CDR3 is TGTGCCAGTAGTTATCTCAGCGGGAGCGACTACGAGCAGTACTTC.

This chain joins TRBV7-2 and TRBJ2-7; no firm D call. The CDR3 runs 13 residues. CDR1 is SGHTA, CDR2 FQGNSA, per germline. Trimming pared 8 bases from V and 1 base from J, leaving 12 bases between. Here the CDR3 DNA reads TGTGCCAGCGGGCTCCAGCCATCCTACGAGCAGTACTTC. This codes for CASGLQPSYEQYF.

This clone was recorded only once. The V call is TRBV30, the J call TRBJ1-3; D possibly corresponds to TRBD1 (5 bases). The CDR3 is 13 residues long. The V and J ends lost 4 bases and 1 base respectively, with 8 bases between them. CDR1 is GTSNPN, CDR2 SVGIG, per germline (reference sequence). CDR3 bases: TGTGCCTGGACCCAGGGTTCTGGAAACACCATATATTTT. Translation: CAWTQGSGNTIYF.

The chain carries TRBV20-1 and TRBJ2-4; perhaps TRBD2 as D (5 bases). V was trimmed by 7 bases and J by 5 bases, leaving 6 bases between them. The length of the CDR3 is 10 residues. The germline CDR1 and CDR2 sequences are DFQATT and SNEGSKA (reference sequence). The CDR3 region is CSVGENIQYF. DNA of the CDR3: TGCAGTGTCGGGGAAAACATTCAGTACTTC.

The rearrangement links TRBV5-6 to TRBJ2-2, with D perhaps TRBD2 (6 bases). The CDR3 covers 13 residues. Trimming took 4 bases from V and 7 from J, leaving 11 bases between them. CDR1 SGHDT and CDR2 YYEEEE come from the germline V gene. The CDR3 nucleotides read TGTGCCAGCAGCATAGAGCGGGTCGGGGAGCTGTTTTTT. This codes for CASSIERVGELFF.

The chain recombines TRBV6-5 with TRBJ1-3; 11 nucleotides agree with TRBD1. V trimming: 9 bases; J trimming: 4 bases; junction bases outside the gene matches: 8. Germline V CDR1 and CDR2: MNHEY, SVGAGI. The CDR3 is 15 amino acids. CDR3 sequence reads: CASRRTGGWGNTIYF. CDR3 coding DNA: TGTGCCAGTAGAAGGACAGGGGGCTGGGGAAACACCATATATTTT.

A single count supports this clone. The DNA for the CDR3 is TGTGCCACCCGGACTAGCTCCAATGAGCAGTTCTTC. Translated, it gives CATRTSSNEQFF. The chain combines TRBV15 with TRBJ2-1, with 8 nucleotides matching TRBD2. The germline V gene has CDR1 LNHNV and CDR2 YYDKDF (reference sequence). This CDR3 is 12 amino acids long. Trimming removed 8 bases from V and 6 bases from J; junction bases left unmatched: 3.

The gene calls are TRBV14 and TRBJ2-1; perhaps TRBD1 as D (6 bases). CDR1 is SGHDN, CDR2 FVKESK, per germline. Trimming took 1 base from V and 6 from J, leaving 13 bases between them. This CDR3 spans 15 amino acids. For the CDR3, the DNA is TGTGCCAGCAGCCAAGCCCGGGACACCTTCAATGAGCAGTTCTTC. This gives the protein CASSQARDTFNEQFF.

The V call is TRBV29-1, the J call TRBJ2-3; 9 bases map to TRBD1. V shed 6 bases and J 1 base; nucleotides not matched to a gene: 5. Germline-derived CDR1 and CDR2 are SQVTM and ANQGSEA. The CDR3 contains 14 residues. The CDR3 loop reads CSVLWDRGTDTQYF. The CDR3 nucleotides are TGCAGCGTACTTTGGGACAGGGGCACAGATACGCAGTATTTT.

This clone was seen a single time. The CDR3 is CASSSYQGNTGELFF. Written as DNA, the CDR3 is TGTGCCAGCAGCTCGTACCAGGGGAACACCGGGGAGCTGTTTTTT. The chain carries TRBV5-4 and TRBJ2-2; the D gene is possibly TRBD1 (5 bases). This CDR3 spans 15 amino acids. V was cut by 3 bases and J by 1 base, with 10 bases left in between. Germline V lookup: CDR1 SGHNT, CDR2 YYREEE (reference sequence). Looking up the rest from reference TRBV5-4 and TRBJ2-2 gives the full variable domain: ETGVTQSPTHLIKTRGQQVTLRCSSQSGHNTVSWYQQALGQGPQFIFQYYREEENGRGNFPPRFSGLQFPNYSSELNVNALELDDSALYLCASSSYQGNTGELFFGEGSRLTVL.

In regard to this clone: Other nucleotide sequences from this sample produce the same CDR3. The J gene is TRBJ1-2, the V gene TRBV18; TRBD1 is a possible D gene (6 bases). The ends were cut back, 3 bases at V and 8 bases at J, with 13 bases in the middle. There are 13 residues in the CDR3. Germline V lookup: CDR1 KGHSH, CDR2 LQKENI. CDR3 sequence reads: CASSPPAGDGYTF. The CDR3 nucleotides are TGTGCCAGCTCACCCCCGGCAGGGGACGGCTACACCTTC. Full variable domain (rest looked up from reference TRBV18 and TRBJ1-2): NAGVMQNPRHLVRRRGQEARLRCSPMKGHSHVYWYRQLPEEGLKFMVYLQKENIIDESGMPKERFSAEFPKEGPSILRIQQVVRGDSAAYFCASSPPAGDGYTFGSGTRLTVV.

J is TRBJ2-3 and V is TRBV25-1, with 7 bases matching TRBD1. Germline loops: CDR1 MGHDK, CDR2 SYGVNS. Trimming removed 3 bases from V and 4 bases from J; junction bases left unmatched: 7. The CDR3 runs to 15 residues. CDR3 sequence (DNA): TGTGCCAGCAGTGACGAGGGACAGCTACCAGATACGCAGTATTTT. It is translated as CASSDEGQLPDTQYF.

The chain carries TRBV5-1 and TRBJ1-2; D not resolved. The CDR3 spans 14 residues. With 0 bases removed from V and 8 bases from J, the gap between germline ends came to 14 bases. Germline-derived CDR1 and CDR2 are SGHRS and YFSETQ. CDR3 DNA sequence: TGCGCCAGCAGCTTGGAGGTGGGAGGATACGGCTACACCTTC. Translation: CASSLEVGGYGYTF.

This clone showed up just once. The V gene is TRBV5-6, the J gene TRBJ1-3; D is undetermined. Looked up from germline, CDR1 is SGHDT and CDR2 is YYEEEE. The CDR3 length is 17 residues. The V gene lost 2 bases and the J gene lost 2 bases, with 17 bases spanning the gap. The CDR3 here is CASSFPDGSSPGNTIYF. In nucleotides, the CDR3 is TGTGCCAGCAGCTTCCCCGACGGTTCTAGCCCTGGAAACACCATATATTTT.

The chain joins TRBV3-1 (or the pseudogene TRBV3-2) to TRBJ1-1; TRBD1 might be the D (5 bases). CDR3 length: 15 residues. Trimming took 0 bases from V and 5 from J, leaving 13 bases between them. Germline V gene data show CDR1 as LGHDT and CDR2 as YNNKEL (reference sequence). The CDR3 bases are TGTGCCAGCAGCCAAGATCCGGGGGTAAATACTGAAGCTTTCTTT. This gives the protein CASSQDPGVNTEAFF.